This paragraph covers one T cell receptor (beta chain) sequence. This record belongs to a study of blood T cell repertoires in COVID-19. This table comes from immunoSEQ multiplex PCR, and its TCRdb copy is limited to in-frame clones, with some not included. This sample has 60,000 to 85,000 clones, with roughly 88% found just once. Germline CDR1 and CDR2: GTSNPN and SVGIG (reference sequence). V was trimmed by 1 base and J by 6 bases, leaving 9 bases between them. CDR3 length: 12 residues. The chain links TRBV30 to TRBJ1-1; D is unclear. Specimen: peripheral blood. This sequence was found in a woman of 80 years or more with active or convalescent COVID-19. The CDR3 coding sequence is TGTGCCTGGAGTGAGTGGGCATCTGAAGCTTTCTTT. It specifies CAWSEWASEAFF.